These T cell receptor beta chains were read from a single sample in a study of cytomegalovirus exposure and HLA in healthy donors. Using immunoSEQ multiplex PCR, the repertoire was profiled, and TCRdb retains in-frame clones only, with some absent. The repertoire has 150,000 or so clones, nearly 70% of them found once; the top ten carry 10%. The sequenced sample consisted of PBMCs. The receptor source for this set is a man aged 30 to 39 in good health and CMV-seropositive. CDR3s include the opening cysteine and the closing phenylalanine or tryptophan. D genes are given only for firm matches. Expanded clones get a size class; other rows say once, few or many, or leave the size out.

size: -
D: -
J: TRBJ1-2
V: TRBV28
CDR3: CASSLSRAGGYTF
DNA: TGTGCCAGCAGTTTATCGCGGGCAGGTGGCTACACCTTC

size: few
D: TRBD1
J: TRBJ1-2
V: TRBV7-9
CDR3: CASSLGQGGNYGYTF
DNA: TGTGCCAGCAGCTTAGGACAGGGGGGAAACTATGGCTACACCTTC

size: once
D: TRBD1
J: TRBJ2-7
V: TRBV5-1
CDR3: CASSPTGILHEQYF
DNA: TGCGCCAGCAGCCCGACAGGGATTCTTCACGAGCAGTACTTC

size: few
D: -
J: TRBJ2-7
V: TRBV4-3
CDR3: CASSQLGPEGYEQYF
DNA: TGCGCCAGCAGCCAATTAGGCCCGGAGGGCTACGAGCAGTACTTC

size: -
D: TRBD1
J: TRBJ1-1
V: TRBV9
CDR3: CASSPPLSRDREIGAFF
DNA: TGTGCCAGCAGCCCACCATTATCACGGGACAGGGAGATAGGAGCTTTCTTT

size: -
D: TRBD2
J: TRBJ2-7
V: TRBV19
CDR3: CASRKREGSYEQYF
DNA: TGTGCCAGTAGAAAGCGGGAGGGGTCCTACGAGCAGTACTTC

size: -
D: -
J: TRBJ2-6
V: TRBV7-9
CDR3: CASRSTGDGANVLTF
DNA: TGTGCCAGCAGATCCACGGGGGACGGGGCCAACGTCCTGACTTTC

size: -
D: -
J: TRBJ2-1
V: TRBV27
CDR3: CASSTMGRNNEQFF
DNA: TGTGCCAGCAGTACTATGGGTCGGAACAATGAGCAGTTCTTC

size: -
D: -
J: TRBJ1-5
V: TRBV2
CDR3: CASSREDDGNQPQHF
DNA: TGTGCCAGCAGCCGAGAGGATGATGGCAATCAGCCCCAGCATTTT

size: -
D: -
J: TRBJ2-5
V: TRBV5-1
CDR3: CASSLAALTGETQYF
DNA: TGCGCCAGCAGCTTGGCTGCCCTTACCGGAGAGACCCAGTACTTC

size: -
D: TRBD1
J: TRBJ1-5
V: TRBV5-6
CDR3: CASSSAGGGWGNQPQHF
DNA: TGTGCCAGCAGCTCGGCAGGAGGGGGCTGGGGCAATCAGCCCCAGCATTTT

size: -
D: -
J: TRBJ2-6
V: TRBV29-1
CDR3: CSVGQGFSGANVLTF
DNA: TGCAGCGTTGGGCAGGGTTTTTCTGGGGCCAACGTCCTGACTTTC

size: -
D: TRBD1
J: TRBJ2-7
V: TRBV11-1
CDR3: CASSPNTGGRPYEQYF
DNA: TGTGCCAGCAGCCCGAATACAGGGGGTAGACCCTACGAGCAGTACTTC

size: -
D: -
J: TRBJ2-7
V: TRBV4-1
CDR3: CASSRDLVYEQYF
DNA: TGCGCCAGCAGCAGGGACTTGGTTTACGAGCAGTACTTC

size: few
D: TRBD2
J: TRBJ2-5
V: TRBV4-1
CDR3: CASSLAGTSGETQYF
DNA: TGCGCCAGCAGCCTAGCCGGGACTAGCGGAGAGACCCAGTACTTC

size: -
D: -
J: TRBJ2-1
V: TRBV19
CDR3: CASSRNYNEQFF
DNA: TGTGCCAGTAGTCGTAATTACAATGAGCAGTTCTTC

size: -
D: -
J: TRBJ2-7
V: TRBV30
CDR3: CAWTHSDYEQYF
DNA: TGTGCCTGGACCCACAGTGACTACGAGCAGTACTTC

size: -
D: TRBD1
J: TRBJ2-7
V: TRBV5-1
CDR3: CASSLVVTGNNEQYF
DNA: TGCGCCAGCAGCTTGGTGGTGACAGGGAATAACGAGCAGTACTTC

size: -
D: -
J: TRBJ2-6
V: TRBV4-1
CDR3: CASSLGGIAGANVLTF
DNA: TGCGCCAGCAGCCTAGGGGGTATCGCTGGGGCCAACGTCCTGACTTTC

size: -
D: -
J: TRBJ2-2
V: TRBV19
CDR3: CASMRGAFTGELFF
DNA: TGTGCCAGTATGCGAGGCGCGTTTACCGGGGAGCTGTTTTTT

size: -
D: -
J: TRBJ2-1
V: TRBV7-8
CDR3: CATRLSDLNEQFF
DNA: TGTGCCACCCGACTGTCCGATCTCAATGAGCAGTTCTTC

size: -
D: -
J: TRBJ2-3
V: TRBV5-1
CDR3: CASSPGTGTDTQYF
DNA: TGCGCCAGCAGCCCCGGGACTGGCACAGATACGCAGTATTTT

size: -
D: TRBD2
J: TRBJ2-1
V: TRBV27
CDR3: CASSSISGLNEQFF
DNA: TGTGCCAGCAGTTCCATTAGCGGGCTCAATGAGCAGTTCTTC

size: -
D: -
J: TRBJ2-3
V: TRBV7-9
CDR3: CASSSSVSTDTQYF
DNA: TGTGCCAGCAGCTCCTCGGTTAGCACAGATACGCAGTATTTT

size: few
D: -
J: TRBJ2-2
V: TRBV29-1
CDR3: CSVESDSTGELFF
DNA: TGCAGCGTTGAATCGGACAGCACCGGGGAGCTGTTTTTT

size: -
D: -
J: TRBJ1-2
V: TRBV5-1
CDR3: CASSLEGLVQAGEGSGYTF
DNA: TGCGCCAGCAGCTTGGAAGGTTTGGTTCAGGCCGGAGAGGGATCTGGCTACACCTTC

size: -
D: TRBD1
J: TRBJ1-1
V: TRBV6-1
CDR3: CASSQWKDRADFF
DNA: TGTGCCAGCAGTCAATGGAAGGACAGGGCTGATTTCTTT

size: -
D: -
J: TRBJ1-5
V: TRBV2
CDR3: CASTGFSSNQPQHF
DNA: TGTGCCAGCACAGGGTTTTCCAGCAATCAGCCCCAGCATTTT

size: few
D: TRBD1
J: TRBJ2-3
V: TRBV5-1
CDR3: CASSGWTGSYTDTQYF
DNA: TGCGCCAGCAGCGGATGGACAGGGAGTTACACAGATACGCAGTATTTT

size: once
D: -
J: TRBJ2-5
V: TRBV9
CDR3: CASSTMSGLETQYF
DNA: TGTGCCAGCAGCACGATGTCGGGGTTGGAGACCCAGTACTTC

size: -
D: TRBD1
J: TRBJ1-2
V: TRBV6-1
CDR3: CAGRTGGYYGYTF
DNA: TGTGCCGGCAGGACAGGGGGCTACTATGGCTACACCTTC

size: -
D: -
J: TRBJ1-5
V: TRBV7-9
CDR3: CSSSPGNQPQHF
DNA: TGTTCCAGCAGCCCGGGGAATCAGCCCCAGCATTTT

size: -
D: TRBD2
J: TRBJ2-7
V: TRBV4-1
CDR3: CASSQDISSGYEQYF
DNA: TGCGCCAGCAGCCAAGATATCTCTAGCGGATACGAGCAGTACTTC

size: -
D: TRBD1
J: TRBJ1-3
V: TRBV9
CDR3: CASSSSGGLSGNTIYF
DNA: TGTGCCAGCAGCTCCTCAGGGGGCCTCTCTGGAAACACCATATATTTT

size: -
D: -
J: TRBJ1-5
V: TRBV4-1
CDR3: CASGSGSNQPQHF
DNA: TGCGCCAGCGGGTCGGGGAGCAATCAGCCCCAGCATTTT

size: -
D: -
J: TRBJ2-7
V: TRBV7-2
CDR3: CASSSPREGVTLAYEQYF
DNA: TGTGCCAGCAGCTCACCTAGGGAGGGGGTGACCTTGGCCTACGAGCAGTACTTC

size: few
D: TRBD2
J: TRBJ2-7
V: TRBV5-1
CDR3: CASSLADSGGHYEQYF
DNA: TGCGCCAGCAGCTTGGCCGATAGCGGGGGGCACTACGAGCAGTACTTC

size: -
D: -
J: TRBJ2-7
V: TRBV6-1
CDR3: CASSEEKGVHEQYF
DNA: TGTGCCAGCAGTGAAGAGAAGGGAGTCCACGAGCAGTACTTC

size: -
D: -
J: TRBJ2-5
V: TRBV11-3
CDR3: CASSLAQWGVVQETQYF
DNA: TGTGCCAGCAGCTTAGCTCAGTGGGGCGTCGTACAAGAGACCCAGTACTTC

size: -
D: -
J: TRBJ1-6
V: TRBV9
CDR3: CASSLDSQSSYNSPLHF
DNA: TGTGCCAGCTCCCTCGACAGCCAGAGCTCCTATAATTCACCCCTCCACTTT

size: -
D: TRBD1
J: TRBJ2-3
V: TRBV2
CDR3: CASSEGTGDSDTQYF
DNA: TGTGCCAGCAGTGAAGGGACAGGGGATTCAGATACGCAGTATTTT

size: -
D: TRBD2
J: TRBJ2-2
V: TRBV4-2
CDR3: CASSQEQGLAGGRSGELFF
DNA: TGTGCCAGCAGCCAAGAACAGGGACTAGCGGGAGGGAGGTCCGGGGAGCTGTTTTTT

size: -
D: TRBD2
J: TRBJ2-7
V: TRBV13
CDR3: CASTYGLAGGYEQYF
DNA: TGTGCCAGCACCTACGGACTAGCGGGAGGCTACGAGCAGTACTTC

size: -
D: TRBD2
J: TRBJ2-1
V: TRBV5-1
CDR3: CASSLREGSYNEQFF
DNA: TGCGCCAGCAGCTTGCGGGAGGGCTCCTACAATGAGCAGTTCTTC

size: -
D: TRBD1
J: TRBJ2-7
V: TRBV5-1
CDR3: CASGPGTAGLREQYF
DNA: TGCGCCAGCGGGCCCGGGACAGCAGGCCTCCGGGAGCAGTACTTC

size: few
D: -
J: TRBJ1-2
V: TRBV19
CDR3: CASTLMGGPGSNYGYTF
DNA: TGTGCCAGTACCCTAATGGGGGGTCCAGGGAGTAACTATGGCTACACCTTC

size: -
D: TRBD2
J: TRBJ2-1
V: TRBV5-4
CDR3: CASSSLTSGTYNEQFF
DNA: TGTGCCAGCAGCTCCCTGACTAGCGGTACCTACAATGAGCAGTTCTTC

size: -
D: TRBD2
J: TRBJ2-3
V: TRBV7-6
CDR3: CASSLTSGSGDTQYF
DNA: TGTGCCAGCAGCTTAACTAGCGGGAGTGGAGATACGCAGTATTTT

size: -
D: -
J: TRBJ1-1
V: TRBV5-1
CDR3: CASSLAVRGVGGAFF
DNA: TGCGCCAGCAGCTTGGCGGTCAGGGGCGTGGGGGGGGCTTTCTTT

size: few
D: TRBD1
J: TRBJ1-1
V: TRBV19
CDR3: CASSIYQGATEAFF
DNA: TGTGCCAGTAGTATATATCAGGGGGCCACTGAAGCTTTCTTT

size: -
D: -
J: TRBJ2-7
V: TRBV2
CDR3: CASRNAYEQYF
DNA: TGTGCCAGCAGGAACGCCTACGAGCAGTACTTC

size: -
D: -
J: TRBJ1-1
V: TRBV5-5
CDR3: CASTRGTNTEAFF
DNA: TGTGCCAGCACCCGGGGGACGAACACTGAAGCTTTCTTT

size: few
D: -
J: TRBJ1-5
V: TRBV7-9
CDR3: CASSLEWQGYSNQPQHF
DNA: TGTGCCAGCAGCTTAGAATGGCAGGGATATAGCAATCAGCCCCAGCATTTT

size: few
D: -
J: TRBJ1-1
V: TRBV4-2
CDR3: CASSQEVEKAFF
DNA: TGTGCCAGCAGCCAAGAAGTAGAGAAAGCTTTCTTT

size: few
D: TRBD1
J: TRBJ1-6
V: TRBV6-4
CDR3: CASRGQHNSPLHF
DNA: TGTGCCAGCAGGGGACAGCATAATTCACCCCTCCACTTT

size: few
D: -
J: TRBJ2-7
V: TRBV27
CDR3: CASRSTYEQYF
DNA: TGTGCCAGCAGGAGCACCTACGAGCAGTACTTC

size: once
D: TRBD2
J: TRBJ2-6
V: TRBV7-2
CDR3: CASSLAVSSGTSGSGANVLTF
DNA: TGTGCCAGCAGCTTAGCGGTTTCTTCCGGGACTAGCGGCTCTGGGGCCAACGTCCTGACTTTC

size: -
D: -
J: TRBJ2-5
V: TRBV19
CDR3: CASSLDSTSDQETQYF
DNA: TGTGCCAGTAGTTTGGACTCCACGTCCGACCAAGAGACCCAGTACTTC

size: -
D: -
J: TRBJ2-2
V: TRBV7-6
CDR3: CASSFRDTGELFF
DNA: TGTGCCAGCAGCTTCAGGGACACCGGGGAGCTGTTTTTT

size: -
D: -
J: TRBJ2-7
V: TRBV27
CDR3: CASSPSHYLEAYEQYF
DNA: TGTGCCAGCAGTCCCTCTCACTACCTCGAAGCCTACGAGCAGTACTTC